The T cell receptor beta chain described here comes from a study of T cells after yellow fever vaccination (dated by TCRdb to about 2019). Background on the whole study: Libraries from fractions with low cell numbers were prepared with the SMART-Seq v4 Ultra Low Input RNA kit. To follow T-cell clones before and after both primary and booster YFV17D yellow fever vaccination, bulk TCR alpha and beta repertoires underwent longitudinal sequencing. Two healthy male donors made up the cohort, one aged 18 to 30 years and the other aged 30 to 40 years. Bulk PBMC replicates and cell subsets were isolated from blood drawn at multiple timepoints before and after both primary and secondary immunization.

Broad study findings and their caveats: Most clones expanded after primary vaccination (roughly 96% of CD4 and roughly 91% of CD8) were re-detected after the booster, suggesting that broad memory maintenance occurred. Because only two donors were included in the study, the extent to which the findings can be generalized is limited. Compared with the primary T-cell response, the secondary T-cell response was faster but weaker, reaching its peak on day 5 rather than on day 15. A small share of clonotypes was detected in both CD4 and CD8 compartments, with the overlap likely arising from convergent recombination. Because abundant contaminating clonotypes from the bulk population could be contained in FACS-sorted repertoires, computational filtering was required.

The sample's treatment or condition label, in plain terms: live attenuated yellow fever vaccine strain. At each blood-draw timepoint, two biological replicates of bulk PBMCs were collected. PBMCs were isolated from peripheral blood using a standard Ficoll-Paque protocol. TriZol was used to extract RNA from bulk PBMCs, CD4 and CD8 fractions, and dextramer-positive and dextramer-negative fractions. The CDR1 and CDR2 encoded by the germline V gene are SQVTM and ANQGSEA. The CDR3 runs 14 amino acids, cysteine and phenylalanine included. Only the CDR3 DNA stays, 42 bases, in frame from base 1. The V end gives up 8 bases and the J end 6 bases, leaving 11 bases in the junction not matched to a gene. TCR cDNA was synthesized by 5'RACE template switching, which introduced a universal primer site and unique molecular identifiers. Priming of cDNA synthesis was performed from both the TCR alpha and TCR beta constant segments. Library amplification used two PCR steps, and the second PCR step added sample barcodes and sequencing adapters. Libraries were sequenced on Illumina HiSeq 2500 (2x100 bp) or NovaSeq (2x150 bp). The study's processing was this. Reads were demultiplexed and collapsed into UMI consensus sequences with MIGEC, and V(D)J alignment was performed with MiXCR. Vaccine-responding clonotypes were defined with edgeR using replicate PBMC samples, requiring FDR below 0.01 and a log2 fold change above 5 up to day 15. CD4 or CD8 identity was assigned to each bulk clonotype according to whether the clonotype was present at higher abundance in the sequenced CD4 repertoire or the sequenced CD8 repertoire. TCRdb applied fastp at Q25 and MiXCR to the public reads, then kept only in-frame beta chains. Records with the same CDR3 protein are collapsed into one entry carrying the most frequent genes and DNA. TCRdb's processing, not the authors', yielded these V and J calls. The sample table records approximately 600,000 distinct CDR3 sequences; over 9% of these occur just once. Jointly, the top ten make up more than 13% of the sample.

Points on this clonotype: This receptor's antigen is unknown. Within one base of it there is no much larger clone, and no base qualities were kept.

The sample consisted of PBMCs, taken on the day of the yellow fever booster vaccination. The clonotype originates from a man under 40 who received the YFV17D yellow fever vaccine. The chain is made from TRBV29-1 and TRBJ2-1, and 9 junctional nucleotides match TRBD2. For the CDR3, the sequence is CSTGTSTHPNEQFF. The nucleotide sequence is given as TGCAGCACCGGGACTAGCACCCATCCCAATGAGCAGTTCTTC.